This TCR beta chain was sequenced during a study of blood T cell repertoires in COVID-19. This CDR3 is built from 16 residues. Germline V CDR1 and CDR2: SEHNR, FQNEAQ (reference sequence). V shed 5 bases, J shed 7 bases, and the junction held 10 bases outside the gene matches. The assay was immunoSEQ multiplex PCR, and TCRdb's table has in-frame clones only and misses some. The data contain roughly 120,000 clones, about four fifths of them singletons. The chain combines TRBV7-9 with TRBJ1-4, with TRBD1 matching 10 bases. Sequenced input: peripheral blood. The TCR sequence derives from a woman older than 75 with acute or convalescent COVID-19. The CDR3 sequence is CASSHAPGQGFEKLFF. CDR3 nucleotides: TGTGCCAGCAGCCATGCCCCGGGACAGGGGTTTGAAAAACTGTTTTTT.